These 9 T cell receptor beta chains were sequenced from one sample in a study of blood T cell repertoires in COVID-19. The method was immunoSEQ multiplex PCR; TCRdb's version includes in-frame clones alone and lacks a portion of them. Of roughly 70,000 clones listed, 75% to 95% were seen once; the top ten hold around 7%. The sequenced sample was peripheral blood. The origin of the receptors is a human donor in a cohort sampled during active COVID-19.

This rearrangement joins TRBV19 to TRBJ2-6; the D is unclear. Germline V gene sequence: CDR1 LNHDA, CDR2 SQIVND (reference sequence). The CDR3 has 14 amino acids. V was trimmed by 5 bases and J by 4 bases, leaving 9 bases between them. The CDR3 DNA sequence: TGTGCCAGTAGTCATGGGCCCGGGGCCAACGTCCTGACTTTC. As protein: CASSHGPGANVLTF.

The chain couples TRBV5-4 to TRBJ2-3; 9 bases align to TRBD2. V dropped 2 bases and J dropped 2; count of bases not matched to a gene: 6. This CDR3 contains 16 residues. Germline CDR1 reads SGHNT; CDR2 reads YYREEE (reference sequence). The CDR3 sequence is CASSLGSGGDTDTQYF. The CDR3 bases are TGTGCCAGCAGCTTAGGTAGCGGGGGTGACACAGATACGCAGTATTTT.

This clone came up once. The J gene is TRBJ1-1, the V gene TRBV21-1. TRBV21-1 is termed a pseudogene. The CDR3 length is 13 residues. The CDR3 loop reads CASIRGGLTEAFF. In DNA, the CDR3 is TGTGCCAGCATTCGGGGGGGGCTGACTGAAGCTTTCTTT.

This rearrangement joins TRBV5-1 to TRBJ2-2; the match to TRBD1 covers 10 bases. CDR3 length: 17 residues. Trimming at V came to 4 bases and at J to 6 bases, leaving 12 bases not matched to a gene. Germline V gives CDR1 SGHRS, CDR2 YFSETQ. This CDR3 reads CASSPILTGGLSGELFF. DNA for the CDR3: TGCGCCAGCAGCCCTATACTGACAGGGGGCCTTTCCGGGGAGCTGTTTTTT.

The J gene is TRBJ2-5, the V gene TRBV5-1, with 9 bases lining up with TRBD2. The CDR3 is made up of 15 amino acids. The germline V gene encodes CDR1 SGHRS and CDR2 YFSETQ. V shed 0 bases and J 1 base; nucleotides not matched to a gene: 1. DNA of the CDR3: TGCGCCAGCAGCTTGGAGACTAGCGGCCAAGAGACCCAGTACTTC. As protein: CASSLETSGQETQYF.

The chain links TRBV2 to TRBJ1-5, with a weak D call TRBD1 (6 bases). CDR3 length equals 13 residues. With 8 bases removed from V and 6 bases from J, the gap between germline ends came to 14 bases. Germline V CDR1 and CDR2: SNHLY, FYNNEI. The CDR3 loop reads CASRGQFGQPQHF. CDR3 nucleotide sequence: TGTGCCAGCCGTGGACAGTTTGGTCAGCCCCAGCATTTT.

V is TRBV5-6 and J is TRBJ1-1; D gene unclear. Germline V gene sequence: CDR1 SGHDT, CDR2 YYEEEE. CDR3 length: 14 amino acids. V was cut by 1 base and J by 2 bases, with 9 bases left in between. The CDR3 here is CASSLILPNTEAFF. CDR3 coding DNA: TGTGCCAGCAGCTTGATTCTACCTAACACTGAAGCTTTCTTT.

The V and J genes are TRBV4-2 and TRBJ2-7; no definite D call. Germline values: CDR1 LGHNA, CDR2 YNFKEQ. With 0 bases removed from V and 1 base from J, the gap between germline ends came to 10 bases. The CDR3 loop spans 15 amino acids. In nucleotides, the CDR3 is TGTGCCAGCAGCCAAGAGGCCAGGATGTCCTACGAGCAGTACTTC. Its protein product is CASSQEARMSYEQYF.

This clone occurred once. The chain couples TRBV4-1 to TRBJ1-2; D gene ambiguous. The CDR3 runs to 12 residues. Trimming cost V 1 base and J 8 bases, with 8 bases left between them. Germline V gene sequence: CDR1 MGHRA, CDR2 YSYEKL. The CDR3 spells CASSQVSEGYTF. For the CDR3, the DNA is TGCGCCAGCAGCCAAGTGAGCGAGGGCTACACCTTC.